This entry is about one T cell receptor (beta chain). The target antigen is unknown. This CDR3 has 14 residues. Germline CDR1 and CDR2: SGHAT and FQNNGV. Trimming took 3 bases from V and 3 from J, leaving 12 bases between them. This sample is drawn from a study of cytomegalovirus exposure and HLA in healthy donors. Overall study: Earlier findings included over 90 million unique TCR beta sequences obtained from 150 million to 200 million T cells.

The PCR used 60 Vbeta and 13 Jbeta primers. Here immunoSEQ multiplex PCR was the method, and the copy in TCRdb shows in-frame clones only, minus some. In all, the sample yields roughly 120,000 clones. Broader study findings: TCR beta sequences reportedly predicted most subjects' HLA-A and HLA-B alleles accurately. CMV antigen specificity of a few CMV-associated chains was confirmed in vitro.

The chain couples TRBV11-2 to TRBJ2-7; tentative D call: TRBD1 (5 bases). The origin of this receptor is a man aged 18-30 years in good health and CMV-seronegative. Sequenced material: PBMCs. In nucleotides, the CDR3 is TGTGCCAGCAGCTTTTCAGGGCCTAACTACGAGCAGTACTTC. Protein: CASSFSGPNYEQYF. Full variable domain (missing parts from reference TRBV11-2 and TRBJ2-7): EAGVAQSPRYKIIEKRQSVAFWCNPISGHATLYWYQQILGQGPKLLIQFQNNGVVDDSQLPKDRFSAERLKGVDSTLKIQPAKLEDSAVYLCASSFSGPNYEQYFGPGTRLTVT.